The next 23 T cell receptor beta chains were all read from a single sample in a study of PD-1 blockade in classical Hodgkin lymphoma. Patients all relapsed after autologous stem cell transplantation, and there was variation in brentuximab vedotin exposure. Purified CD4+ T cells were obtained from thawed PBMCs through magnetic negative selection. The table came from immunoSEQ multiplex PCR; TCRdb's copy has only in-frame clones and leaves some out. Counted here are roughly 25,000 clones, 80% to 85% occurring once; the ten biggest clones make up more than 1.5%. The starting material was CD4+ T cells from blood, obtained at baseline. The receptor source for this set is a human donor with classical Hodgkin lymphoma.

This chain connects TRBV19 to TRBJ1-1, with D possibly matching TRBD1 (5 bases). Germline CDR1 is LNHDA and CDR2 is SQIVND (reference sequence). The CDR3 is 13 amino acids. Trimming stripped 1 base from V and 9 bases from J, with 12 bases between. The DNA of the CDR3 is TGTGCCAGTAGTATAGGGACAACTCGGAAAGCTTTCTTT. This gives the protein CASSIGTTRKAFF. Together with reference TRBV19 and TRBJ1-1, the CDR3 gives the full variable domain: DGGITQSPKYLFRKEGQNVTLSCEQNLNHDAMYWYRQDPGQGLRLIYYSQIVNDFQKGDIAEGYSVSREKKESFPLTVTSAQKNPTAFYLCASSIGTTRKAFFGQGTRLTVV.

This clone was observed a few times. V gene TRBV7-6 combines with J gene TRBJ2-3; no clear D gene. The CDR3 spans 15 residues. Deletions cut 2 bases from V and 2 bases from J, with 11 bases between. Per germline, CDR1 SGHVS and CDR2 FNYEAQ. CDR3 loop: CASSLNQGNTDTQYF. The DNA for the CDR3 is TGTGCCAGCAGCTTAAATCAAGGGAACACAGATACGCAGTATTTT.

This chain links TRBV5-1 with TRBJ2-1; the match to TRBD2 covers 7 bases. V dropped 4 bases and J dropped 2; count of bases not matched to a gene: 6. The germline CDR1 and CDR2 sequences are SGHRS and YFSETQ. This CDR3 is 15 amino acids long. The DNA for the CDR3 is TGCGCCAGCAGCCTAGACGGGGGGACCTACAATGAGCAGTTCTTC. Translating it yields CASSLDGGTYNEQFF.

The J gene is TRBJ1-5, the V gene TRBV6-5; D remains ambiguous. CDR3 size: 15 residues. Deletions cut 1 base from V and 3 bases from J, with 10 bases between. Germline-derived CDR1 and CDR2 are MNHEY and SVGAGI. The CDR3 protein is CASSYYPQVNQPQHF. In DNA form, the CDR3 reads TGTGCCAGCAGTTACTACCCCCAGGTCAATCAGCCCCAGCATTTT.

This clone occurred a few times. The V gene is TRBV19, the J gene TRBJ1-4; no clear D. V lost 2 bases to trimming and J lost 3 bases, with 7 bases between them. The CDR3 is made up of 14 amino acids. Germline values: CDR1 LNHDA, CDR2 SQIVND (reference sequence). In nucleotides, the CDR3 is TGTGCCAGTAGTATACAGGTTTCTAATGAAAAACTGTTTTTT. It encodes CASSIQVSNEKLFF.

J is TRBJ2-1 and V is TRBV9; TRBD2 agrees at 10 bases. The CDR3 runs to 17 residues. V shed 0 bases, J shed 6 bases, and the junction held 9 bases outside the gene matches. The germline CDR1 and CDR2 sequences are SGDLS and YYNGEE. CDR3: CASSVAPTSGVSNEQFF. The CDR3 nucleotides are TGTGCCAGCAGCGTAGCGCCCACTAGCGGGGTGAGCAATGAGCAGTTCTTC.

The chain carries TRBV19 and TRBJ1-5, with D hard to call. Germline V CDR1 and CDR2: LNHDA, SQIVND (reference sequence). Trimming removed 3 bases at V and 0 bases at J, with 15 bases between. The CDR3 runs to 17 residues. CDR3 residues: CASSINGVGYSNQPQHF. The CDR3 DNA sequence: TGTGCCAGTAGTATTAACGGGGTCGGGTATAGCAATCAGCCCCAGCATTTT.

This clone was seen once. CDR3 coding DNA: TGTGCCAGCAGCCGCCTAGGAGGTCCCCAAGAGACCCAGTACTTC. It codes for CASSRLGGPQETQYF. This chain joins TRBV7-2 and TRBJ2-5, with D tentatively TRBD2 (5 bases). V was pared by 5 bases and J by 1 base, with 14 bases between. The germline gives CDR1 SGHTA, CDR2 FQGNSA. The CDR3 consists of 15 residues. Filled out from reference TRBV7-2 and TRBJ2-5, the complete variable domain reads GAGVSQSPSNKVTEKGKDVELRCDPISGHTALYWYRQSLGQGLEFLIYFQGNSAPDKSGLPSDRFSAERTGGSVSTLTIQRTQQEDSAVYLCASSRLGGPQETQYFGPGTRLLVL.

This chain links TRBV27 with TRBJ2-5, with D possibly TRBD2 on 5 matching bases. Looked up from germline, CDR1 is MNHEY and CDR2 is SMNVEV (reference sequence). V gave up 7 bases and J gave up 1 base, with 10 bases separating them. This CDR3 is 13 amino acids long. The CDR3 reads CASKTSGQETQYF. The CDR3 coding sequence is TGTGCCAGCAAAACAAGCGGCCAAGAGACCCAGTACTTC.

CDR3 amino acids: CAWSQAGGGADTQYF. In nucleotides, the CDR3 is TGTGCCTGGAGTCAAGCGGGGGGGGGCGCAGATACGCAGTATTTT. The chain couples TRBV30 to TRBJ2-3, with TRBD2 matching over 10 bases. The junction had 6 bases not matched to a gene; V was cut back by 2 bases and J by 4 bases. The CDR3 loop spans 15 amino acids. Germline values: CDR1 GTSNPN, CDR2 SVGIG (reference sequence). Combining the CDR3 with reference TRBV30 and TRBJ2-3 gives the whole variable domain SQTIHQWPATLVQPVGSPLSLECTVEGTSNPNLYWYRQAAGRGLQLLFYSVGIGQISSEVPQNLSASRPQDRQFILSSKKLLLSDSGFYLCAWSQAGGGADTQYFGPGTRLTVL.

The chain joins TRBV9 to TRBJ1-6, with D uncertain. This CDR3 region has 15 residues. Trimming pared 0 bases from V and 1 base from J, leaving 5 bases between. CDR1 and CDR2 (germline): SGDLS, YYNGEE. For the CDR3, the DNA is TGTGCCAGCAGCGTAGCTGGGTCCTATAATTCACCCCTCCACTTT. It is translated as CASSVAGSYNSPLHF.

This chain uses TRBV6-5 with TRBJ1-2, with D hard to call. V was trimmed by 0 bases and J by 2 bases, leaving 7 bases between them. This CDR3 spans 14 amino acids. CDR1 and CDR2 from the germline V gene are MNHEY and SVGAGI. The CDR3 region is CASSYSGGNYGYTF. CDR3 nucleotide sequence: TGTGCCAGCAGTTACTCGGGAGGCAACTATGGCTACACCTTC.

The chain uses TRBV7-8 and TRBJ2-5; D ambiguous. Germline loops: CDR1 SGHVS, CDR2 FQNEAQ. Trimming removed 1 base at V and 4 bases at J, with 7 bases between. The CDR3 length is 13 residues. CDR3 residues: CASSLGLSETQYF. CDR3 bases: TGTGCCAGCAGCTTAGGCCTCTCAGAGACCCAGTACTTC.

This sequence joins TRBV5-1 and TRBJ1-1, with a weak D call TRBD1 (6 bases). V gave up 4 bases and J gave up 4 bases, with 20 bases separating them. The CDR3 is made up of 16 amino acids. Germline-derived CDR1 and CDR2 are SGHRS and YFSETQ. The chain's CDR3 is CASSGWGEGGLTEAFF. The CDR3 DNA reads as TGCGCCAGCAGCGGGTGGGGTGAGGGGGGCCTCACTGAAGCTTTCTTT.

This chain joins TRBV6-6 and TRBJ1-5; D call uncertain. V was pared by 8 bases and J by 2 bases, with 7 bases between. The CDR3 extends over 12 amino acids. The germline V gene has CDR1 MNHNY and CDR2 SVGAGI (reference sequence). CDR3 nucleotide sequence: TGTGCCAGCTTCTCGGGCAATCAGCCCCAGCATTTT. It yields the protein CASFSGNQPQHF.

The chain combines TRBV7-2 with TRBJ2-3; D gene ambiguous. Between the trimmed V and J ends, which lost 0 bases and 6 bases, there was a span of 10 bases. Germline V gives CDR1 SGHTA, CDR2 FQGNSA. The CDR3 runs to 14 residues. CDR3 region: CASSLALQGDTQYF. In nucleotides, the CDR3 is TGTGCCAGCAGCTTAGCGCTGCAAGGTGATACGCAGTATTTT.

J is TRBJ1-6 and V is TRBV7-9; D possibly corresponds to TRBD1 (5 bases). The CDR3 is 15 residues long. The germline CDR1 and CDR2 sequences are SEHNR and FQNEAQ (reference sequence). The ends were cut back, 5 bases at V and 11 bases at J, with 19 bases in the middle. The CDR3 nucleotides are TGTGCCAGCAGCCGCGGCAGGGACTTTACTACACCCCTCCACTTT. Its translation is CASSRGRDFTTPLHF.

J is TRBJ1-5 and V is TRBV7-2; D remains ambiguous. CDR1 SGHTA and CDR2 FQGNSA come from the germline V gene. This CDR3 is 16 amino acids long. Trimming cost V 3 bases and J 1 base, with 13 bases left between them. CDR3 nucleotide sequence: TGTGCCAGCAGCTTGGTTGGAGGGAAGAGCAATCAGCCCCAGCATTTT. Protein product: CASSLVGGKSNQPQHF. The full variable domain, in which reference TRBV7-2 and TRBJ1-5 provide the parts outside the CDR3, is GAGVSQSPSNKVTEKGKDVELRCDPISGHTALYWYRQSLGQGLEFLIYFQGNSAPDKSGLPSDRFSAERTGGSVSTLTIQRTQQEDSAVYLCASSLVGGKSNQPQHFGDGTRLSIL.

The CDR3 loop is CASSLENDLAKNIQYF. The CDR3, as DNA: TGTGCCAGCAGCTTAGAGAACGATCTAGCCAAAAACATTCAGTACTTC. The chain links TRBV7-2 to TRBJ2-4; the D is unclear. The length of the CDR3 is 16 residues. V was shortened by 1 base and J by 0 bases, with 10 bases between the two germline ends. Germline V gene sequence: CDR1 SGHTA, CDR2 FQGNSA.

V is TRBV7-9 and J is TRBJ1-2; D possibly corresponds to TRBD1 (5 bases). Trimming removed 0 bases at V and 2 bases at J, with 13 bases between. The CDR3 is 16 amino acids. Looked up from germline, CDR1 is SEHNR and CDR2 is FQNEAQ (reference sequence). The CDR3 region is CASSLANRPANYGYTF. In nucleotides, the CDR3 is TGTGCCAGCAGCTTAGCCAACAGGCCGGCCAACTATGGCTACACCTTC.

This CDR3 reads CASRKSNDQPQHF. The CDR3 DNA is TGTGCCAGCAGGAAGAGCAATGATCAGCCCCAGCATTTT. The chain uses TRBV2 and TRBJ1-5; D unclear. This CDR3 has 13 amino acids. Germline V gives CDR1 SNHLY, CDR2 FYNNEI. The germline V and J ends were trimmed by 6 bases and 5 bases, with 11 bases remaining between them.

This chain connects TRBV9 to TRBJ1-4, with D hard to call. The V end was cut by 4 bases, the J end by 0 bases, with 7 bases between. The V gene's germline CDR1 is SGDLS and CDR2 YYNGEE. The CDR3 runs to 14 residues. CDR3 loop: CASSPQSTNEKLFF. The CDR3 region has the DNA TGTGCCAGCAGCCCCCAATCAACTAATGAAAAACTGTTTTTT.

The chain combines TRBV2 with TRBJ1-5; D may be TRBD1 (5 bases). The CDR3 is 15 residues long. V lost 3 bases to trimming and J lost 2 bases, with 11 bases between them. In germline, CDR1 is SNHLY, CDR2 FYNNEI. CDR3 nucleotides: TGTGCCAGCAGTGATGAGGGGATCGGCAATCAGCCCCAGCATTTT. It encodes CASSDEGIGNQPQHF.